A selection of T cell receptor beta chains follows, all from one sample in a study of cytomegalovirus exposure and HLA in healthy donors. The table came from immunoSEQ multiplex PCR; TCRdb's copy has only in-frame clones and leaves some out. The table lists roughly 150,000 clones, about four fifths of them singletons. Sequencing input: PBMCs. These receptors originate from a young man in good health and CMV-seropositive. CDR3s include the opening cysteine and the closing phenylalanine or tryptophan.

J: TRBJ2-7
V: TRBV7-9
CDR3: CASSLGTADASNEQYF

J: TRBJ2-2
V: TRBV11-2
CDR3: CASTGQHTGELFF

J: TRBJ2-5
V: TRBV9
CDR3: CASSAVNNQETQYF

J: TRBJ2-5
V: TRBV30
CDR3: CAWRKGLAGMTQYF

J: TRBJ2-7
V: TRBV11-3
CDR3: CASSLGTSGSYEQYF

J: TRBJ1-1
V: TRBV6-1
CDR3: CASSDEVRVEAFF

J: TRBJ1-4
V: TRBV5-1
CDR3: CASSLYRDDNEKLFF

J: TRBJ2-2
V: TRBV28
CDR3: CASTHRGLALGTGELFF

J: TRBJ2-2
V: TRBV7-3
CDR3: CASSLTRTSGAGELFF

J: TRBJ1-2
V: TRBV6-5
CDR3: CASSYNRDGYTF

J: TRBJ2-7
V: TRBV19
CDR3: CATRGRTRYEQYF

J: TRBJ2-2
V: TRBV7-6
CDR3: CASSPRTSGNTGELFF

J: TRBJ1-1
V: TRBV5-6
CDR3: CASFWGGGTEAFF

J: TRBJ1-2
V: TRBV5-1
CDR3: CASSLGNRGGGDGYTF

J: TRBJ2-6
V: TRBV5-1
CDR3: CASSLARVDGANVLTF

J: TRBJ2-1
V: TRBV7-6
CDR3: CASSPRLADPNEQFF

J: TRBJ2-3
V: TRBV4-3
CDR3: CASSQGIAWRQEPTDTQYF

J: TRBJ1-5
V: TRBV6-5
CDR3: CASSPQDSNQPQHF

J: TRBJ2-7
V: TRBV13
CDR3: CASSLGLAGATNSYEQYF

J: TRBJ1-2
V: TRBV30
CDR3: CACASQANYGYTF

J: TRBJ2-4
V: TRBV4-1
CDR3: CASSQVRPGGGF

J: TRBJ2-1
V: TRBV18
CDR3: CASSLQASSYNEQFF

J: TRBJ1-5
V: TRBV6-6
CDR3: CASSSGTGGQPQHF

J: TRBJ2-2
V: TRBV5-6
CDR3: CASSLSGRNTGELFF

J: TRBJ2-7
V: TRBV11-3
CDR3: CASSFDFEVKKRATYEQYF

J: TRBJ2-7
V: TRBV5-6
CDR3: CASSFPGLADRSYEQYF

J: TRBJ2-2
V: TRBV30
CDR3: CAWSSLAGVNTGELFF

J: TRBJ2-2
V: TRBV9
CDR3: CASSVGLRREVNTGELFF

J: TRBJ2-4
V: TRBV2
CDR3: CASSGTRGGENIQYF

J: TRBJ2-1
V: TRBV2
CDR3: CASKPDRAYNEQFF

J: TRBJ2-5
V: TRBV18
CDR3: CASSPMEETQYF

J: TRBJ2-5
V: TRBV4-1
CDR3: CASSQVTGGETQYF

J: TRBJ1-5
V: TRBV15
CDR3: CATSREFREPQHF

J: TRBJ2-2
V: TRBV29-1
CDR3: CSVWRDTGELFF

J: TRBJ1-2
V: TRBV7-9
CDR3: CASSLASRYGYTF

J: TRBJ2-2
V: TRBV9
CDR3: CASSFLPGLEFGELFF

J: TRBJ1-2
V: TRBV19
CDR3: CASSLRQKSGYTF